This T cell receptor (beta chain) derives from a study of human T cells and chemical hapten exposure. Overall study findings and caveats: Sensitization with DPC brought no change to TCRs above 1 in 1000 in frequency.

TCRdb independently ran MiXCR on the RACE reads; one entry per CDR3 protein. The table includes fewer than 100,000 distinct CDR3 sequences, about 8.6% detected once. Time point reported: healthy volunteer bleed at 6 weeks. Before extraction, the whole blood was not fractionated, and total RNA was taken from it. This CDR3 spans 18 amino acids. Trimming left V 4 bases short and J 1 base short, with 22 bases between. This clonotype was seen many times. Its target is not known. This TCR came from a female donor in good health. Some clones in this sample may be carry-over from other donors' samples. Sequenced material: whole blood. This chain joins TRBV12-3 or TRBV12-4 and TRBJ1-1, with a possible D match to TRBD1 (6 bases). CDR3 in amino acids: CASSSTGTINQPNTEAFF. The CDR3, as DNA: TGTGCCAGCAGTTCGACCGGGACAATAAACCAGCCGAACACTGAAGCTTTCTTT.